The text below deals with one T cell receptor (beta chain). Its antigen target is currently unknown. No much larger clone exists at a distance of one base, and base qualities are not known. The library relied on the immunoSEQ multiplex PCR assay. A mixture of 60 forward primers for TCR Vbeta segments and 13 reverse primers for TCR Jbeta segments was used in the multiplex PCR. The CDR3 region of rearranged TCR beta genes was amplified from genomic DNA with a multiplex PCR assay. On the Illumina HiSeq System, the amplified TCR beta libraries were sequenced as 87-base-pair reads. The study's processing was this. A later analysis counted tens of millions of unique TCR beta chains across the 666 repertoires, and 10 million to 11 million of these chains were shared by at least two donors. A nearest-neighbor algorithm error-corrected the raw reads and collapsed the reads into unique sequences, merging closely related sequences to remove PCR and sequencing errors. To assign V, D and J gene segments, CDR3 sequences were aligned to IMGT reference sequences. For a sequence to be retained, at least a six-nucleotide match to both a V gene segment and a J gene segment was required. Rearrangements were classified as productive when the CDR3 lacked stop codons and remained in frame with V and J, and all other rearrangements were classified as non-productive. CDR3 was defined by IMGT convention, running from the second conserved V-encoded cysteine to the conserved J-encoded phenylalanine. The earlier analysis of 500 to 600 of the donors excluded sequences that lacked an unambiguous match to a single V gene segment. An earlier analysis of approximately 590 of the donors classified V segments as functional when productive rearrangements were above 56.7% and as segregating when the standard deviation between donors was above 5%. A statistical classification framework was developed to diagnose cytomegalovirus status using the catalog of TCR beta chain sequences. In a later analysis, TCR nucleotide sequences were compared against IMGT/GENE-DB human TR gene sequences so that V and J genes could be assigned. The TCRdist pipeline was used in a later analysis to assign CDR3 sequences and most-parsimonious VDJ recombination scenarios. In a later analysis, every TCR beta chain was defined by the combination of its CDR3 amino acid sequence and its V-gene family, and reads without a unique V-gene family were dropped. As a way to deal with suspected cross-contamination and a sequencing artifact, a later analysis dropped hundreds of nucleotide sequences that were highly shared and had low generation probability. For each public chain, a later analysis derived a clonal expansion index from normalized ranks of inferred template counts within each repertoire. Generation probabilities in a later analysis came from a VDJ recombination model fitted to out-of-frame rearrangements, and those results were checked against IGoR. In a later analysis, TCR-TCR, TCR-HLA and TCR-CMV co-occurrence was scored with hypergeometric tests, and a repertoire-size bias correction was applied to TCR pairs. False discovery rates were estimated in a later analysis by permuting HLA or CMV assignments 20 times. A later analysis grouped co-occurring TCRs with DBSCAN, adding TCRdist sequence similarity when clustering within HLA-allele-positive subsets. Co-occurrence clustering excluded repertoires with fewer than 30,000 or more than 120,000 public chains, plus five with anomalous nucleotide sharing. What TCRdb holds here is the immuneACCESS table cut down to in-frame rearrangements. Part of the clones is not present; checked against another copy, under half of the missing clones reflect an unresolved V gene, and the others are unexplained. The D gene and trimming were derived from the DNA, and the V and J assignments and clone size from that table. This sample lists about 170,000 clones; about four fifths were detected once. Together, the top ten hold about 2.3% of the sample.

CDR1 ENHRY and CDR2 SYGVKD are derived from the germline V gene. The CDR3 holds 13 amino acids from the cysteine to the phenylalanine. The DNA shown is the 39-base CDR3, in frame from base 1. V gives up 4 bases and J gives up 1 base, and the segment between their germline ends measures 8 bases. These data come from a study of cytomegalovirus exposure and HLA in healthy donors (dated by TCRdb to about 2017). For the study in its entirety: In an earlier analysis of under 600 of the donors, under 300 Gb of sequence data and 120 million or so unique TCR beta sequences from about 190 million T cells were reported. Every repertoire in the discovery cohort had been generated on one and the same sequencing platform. Donor age, sex, ethnicity and CMV serostatus were compiled together with the repertoire data. Of the approximately 400 genotyped donors, 65% to 90% were placed in the genetic ancestry cluster associated with self-reported Caucasian donors. Around 320 gigabases of sequencing data and approximately 85 million unique TCR sequences were included in an early release covering 500 to 750 HLA-typed donors. The number of donors typed differed by locus, with roughly 629-640 for A, B, C, DRB1 and DQB1, over 500 for DQA1, over 600 for DPA1, and some 470 for DPB1. Four to six DR-DQ haplotypes were handled as single units for association and clustering, since linkage in the cohort was strong. To decide whether each TCR beta V gene segment behaved as functional or pseudogenic, an earlier analysis of several hundred of the donors relied on high-throughput TCR beta sequencing. Genome-wide SNP genotypes for about 55% of the roughly 670 donors were used in a later genetic analysis, which treated that subset as a discovery cohort. The study aimed to test whether cataloging public T cell receptors could reveal signatures of past pathogen exposure. To predict cytomegalovirus infection status, the study brought together high-throughput TCR immunosequencing, statistical association of individual TCRs with disease status, and machine learning. Class I and class II HLA loci were covered by the typing at four-digit resolution. Besides the first cohort of 500 to 700 subjects, a separate validation cohort made up of 120 or so different subjects was used. The T cell repertoires of about 700 subjects were profiled by immunosequencing and related to cytomegalovirus serostatus. To study patterns of TCR occurrence, a later analysis re-analyzed previously published TCR beta repertoires from around 660 donors and added high-resolution HLA genotyping. The later analysis used no new phenotypic data to find candidate immune exposures, relying instead on TCR beta sequences and their occurrence across donors. Among roughly 370 genotyped donors of the cohort, an average of about 240,000 unique TCR beta nucleotide sequences were sequenced per donor, 15% to 20% of them non-productive.

The cohort comprised 710 or so healthy bone marrow donors. All cohort members were sampled while nominally healthy, although unrecorded immune exposures were likely present. The donor was CMV seronegative and was included in the group of a few hundred seronegative cohort members. Every donor gave a peripheral blood sample, and the peripheral blood mononuclear cells from that sample were used for TCR beta sequencing. Genomic DNA extraction from the blood cell samples was performed with the Qiagen DNeasy Blood Extraction Kit. Summary of the overall study and its limitations: A further reported finding was that TCR beta sequences accurately predicted the HLA-A and HLA-B alleles for most subjects in the first cohort. The study gave a list of roughly 150 TCR beta chains associated with cytomegalovirus. A later analysis associated 16,951 TCR beta sequences with specific HLA alleles at a false discovery rate of 0.05. The authors suggested that the approach could potentially be extended to other disease states and immunological phenotypes. The sequencing pipeline was judged likely to have produced a cluster of highly shared sequence variants as a technical artifact. Presence/absence analyses assumed roughly uniform sequencing depth across donors, an assumption that may not hold. CMV serostatus was the only immune exposure information available for the cohort. An earlier analysis of around 500 of the donors showed that most TCR beta V segments appeared in productive rearrangements either about 90% or about 30% of the time, which broadly matched IMGT annotations. V-gene and J-gene trimming of TCR beta chains was associated with a missense DCLRE1C variant in a later genetic analysis, and the association was replicated in an independent cohort. The cohort was sequenced for TCR beta chains only, and without alpha or paired-chain data the features that could be detected were limited. Because some donors lacked HLA typing at each locus, the association tests relied only on the typed subset. In a later analysis, HLA-associated TCR beta chains showed more clonal expansion and lower generation probabilities than non-associated chains that were equally common. A later analysis found that TCR association rates varied across HLA loci, with DRB1 alleles showing the most associated TCRs and HLA-C alleles the fewest. Some IMGT-functional V segments, including TRBV6-2 and TRBV6-3, could not be told apart with the 87-base-pair reads, so those segments were excluded. Across donors, most TCR sequences were observed very rarely, whereas some public TCRs were present in many individuals. In vitro tests confirmed that three of the cytomegalovirus-associated TCR beta chains recognize cytomegalovirus antigens. According to a later analysis, parvovirus B19, influenza, CMV and Epstein-Barr virus appeared linked to several top co-occurrence clusters. When HLA alleles, especially DR and DQ, strongly co-occurred, TCR associations were difficult to assign to individual alleles. Linkage disequilibrium might explain the correlated functional status among segregating V segments, but an unknown experimental factor could not be ruled out. The earlier analysis of fewer than 750 of the donors excluded roughly 17 rarely observed V segments, including chromosome 9 orphons, because counts were too low. A later analysis found that most CMV-associated TCR beta chains appeared HLA-restricted, with HLA associations seemingly driven largely by CMV exposure. The classifier was reported to diagnose cytomegalovirus status with high specificity and sensitivity in both the original cohort and the validation cohort. A later genetic analysis reported fewer N-insertions in productive TCRs among donors in an Asian-associated ancestry cluster than the roughly 720-donor mean.

The chain links TRBV10-3 with TRBJ2-7; a tentative D match to TRBD1 spans 6 bases. This TCR derives from a woman in her fifties or sixties in good health and CMV-seronegative. The specimen was PBMCs. The nucleotide sequence is TGTGCCATCAGTGGGCAGGGGTCCTACGAGCAGTACTTC. Its protein product is CAISGQGSYEQYF.